This record concerns one T cell receptor (beta chain) sequence. The CDR3 spans 14 residues. Germline CDR1 reads MNHNS; CDR2 reads SASEGT. Trimming left V 7 bases short and J 2 bases short, with 14 bases between. These data belong to a study of technical replicates of blood from several donors. Sequenced by immunoSEQ multiplex PCR; TCRdb stores in-frame clones only, minus some. The data hold tens of thousands of clones, with over 80% observed a single time. This sequence was found in a human donor in good health. The sequencing input was T cells isolated from PBMCs. This chain connects TRBV6-1 to TRBJ1-2; D is unresolved. Here the CDR3 reads CASTSGEWNYGYTF. The CDR3 region has the DNA TGTGCCAGCACCTCGGGAGAATGGAACTATGGCTACACCTTC.